This TCR beta chain was sequenced in a study of early T cells in non-severe SARS-CoV-2 infection. For the study at large: With bulk RNA from unsorted whole blood as input, sequencing yielded unpaired chains.

General observations from the study: Reliance on VDJdb matching favored anti-spike CD8 responses; private and CD4 specificities were missed.

This clonotype was observed a handful of times. Its cognate antigen is unknown. Unique molecular identifiers were added to individual cDNA molecules. One entry per CDR3 protein results from TCRdb running MiXCR on the 5' RACE reads. Of tens of thousands of distinct CDR3 sequences in the sample, around 9% were seen once. This CDR3 is 12 amino acids long. Germline values: CDR1 SGHAT, CDR2 FQDESV (reference sequence). The ends were cut back, 4 bases at V and 2 bases at J, with 2 bases in the middle. The J gene is TRBJ2-2, the V gene TRBV11-1; no definite D call. The clonotype was recovered from an adult who was a healthcare worker with PCR-confirmed SARS-CoV-2 infection or an uninfected control (not recorded which). Sequenced input: whole blood. The CDR3 protein is CASSSNTGELFF. The DNA for the CDR3 is TGTGCCAGCAGCTCAAACACCGGGGAGCTGTTTTTT.